This TCR beta chain came from a study of control samples from healthy donors and cancer patients. Data came from immunoSEQ multiplex PCR; TCRdb stores just in-frame clones and leaves some out. The sample yields some 110,000 clones, roughly 85% seen once. The CDR3 is 15 amino acids. V lost 5 bases to trimming and J lost 4 bases; unmatched junction nucleotides: 7. Germline loops: CDR1 LNHDA, CDR2 SQIVND (reference sequence). The sequenced sample consisted of blood. The chain is built from TRBV19 and TRBJ2-3; 9 nucleotides line up with TRBD2. This TCR derives from a woman between 45 and 65 years old in good health. CDR3: CASSALAGASDTQYF. The DNA of the CDR3 is TGTGCCAGTAGTGCTTTAGCGGGAGCCTCAGATACGCAGTATTTT.